This T cell receptor (beta chain) was sequenced during a study of shared clonotypes between healthy human individuals. The CDR3 is made up of 13 amino acids. CDR1 and CDR2 from the germline V gene are GTSNPN and SVGIG (reference sequence). The V gene lost 2 bases and the J gene lost 2 bases, with 10 bases spanning the gap. As concerns this clone: Its antigen is as yet unknown. This specimen includes other DNA sequences encoding the same CDR3.

Donation came from healthy HIV-negative adults that had no recent acute infections or vaccinations. The authors ran the assay at deep level. Clones were sequenced by immunoSEQ multiplex PCR, and TCRdb holds only the in-frame ones, with some missing. The sample lists 2 million to 2.5 million clones; approximately 94% were seen once. The study's findings and limits: The authors sampled blood alone, and tissue repertoires likely differ. The naive CD4 repertoires of a handful of donors were compared, and approximately 4.5% of clonotypes were shared.

V is TRBV30 and J is TRBJ2-7; perhaps TRBD1 as D (6 bases). The TCR was taken from a man aged 18-30 years in good health. The sequenced sample was naive CD4+ T cells sorted from blood. This sample's subset: CD45RA+ positively selected. CDR3 in amino acids: CAWSLGGAYEQYF. The CDR3 nucleotides are TGTGCCTGGAGTTTAGGGGGAGCCTACGAGCAGTACTTC.